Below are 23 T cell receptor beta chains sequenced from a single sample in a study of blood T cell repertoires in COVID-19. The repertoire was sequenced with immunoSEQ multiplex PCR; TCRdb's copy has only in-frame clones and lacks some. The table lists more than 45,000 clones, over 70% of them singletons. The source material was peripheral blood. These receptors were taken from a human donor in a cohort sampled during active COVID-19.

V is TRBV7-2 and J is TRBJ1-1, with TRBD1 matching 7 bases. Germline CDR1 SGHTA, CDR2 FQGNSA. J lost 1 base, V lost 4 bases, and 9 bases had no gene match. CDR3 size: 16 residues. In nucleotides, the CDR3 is TGTGCCAGCAGCTCTTCCGGGACAGCCCCGAACACTGAAGCTTTCTTT. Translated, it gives CASSSSGTAPNTEAFF.

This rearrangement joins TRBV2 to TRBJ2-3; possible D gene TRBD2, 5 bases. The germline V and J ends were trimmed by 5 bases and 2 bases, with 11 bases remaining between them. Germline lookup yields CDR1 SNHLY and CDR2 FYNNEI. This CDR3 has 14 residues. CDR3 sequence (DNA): TGTGCCAGCAGTATAGGGAGATACACAGATACGCAGTATTTT. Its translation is CASSIGRYTDTQYF. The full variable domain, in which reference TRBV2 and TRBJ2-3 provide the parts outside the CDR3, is EPEVTQTPSHQVTQMGQEVILRCVPISNHLYFYWYRQILGQKVEFLVSFYNNEISEKSEIFDDQFSVERPDGSNFTLKIRSTKLEDSAMYFCASSIGRYTDTQYFGPGTRLTVL.

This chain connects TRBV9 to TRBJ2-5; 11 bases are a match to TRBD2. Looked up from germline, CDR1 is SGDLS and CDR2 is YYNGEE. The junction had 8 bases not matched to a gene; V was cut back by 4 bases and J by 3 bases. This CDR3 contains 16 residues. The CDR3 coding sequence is TGTGCCAGCAGCCCCGGGGGACTAGCGGCAAAAGAGACCCAGTACTTC. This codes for CASSPGGLAAKETQYF.

The CDR3: CASSLAGTSASYEQYF. The CDR3 DNA reads as TGTGCCAGCAGCTTAGCCGGGACTAGCGCCTCCTACGAGCAGTACTTC. The chain uses TRBV7-9 and TRBJ2-7, with TRBD2 identical over 10 bases. Germline V gene lookup returns CDR1 SEHNR and CDR2 FQNEAQ (reference sequence). The CDR3 sequence is 16 residues long. Trimming cost V 0 bases and J 0 bases; bases outside gene matches: 2.

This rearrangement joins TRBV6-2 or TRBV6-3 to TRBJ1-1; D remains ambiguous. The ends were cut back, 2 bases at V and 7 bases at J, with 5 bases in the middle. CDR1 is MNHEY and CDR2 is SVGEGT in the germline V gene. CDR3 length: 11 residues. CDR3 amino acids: CASSYPGEAFF. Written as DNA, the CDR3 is TGTGCCAGCAGTTACCCAGGTGAAGCTTTCTTT.

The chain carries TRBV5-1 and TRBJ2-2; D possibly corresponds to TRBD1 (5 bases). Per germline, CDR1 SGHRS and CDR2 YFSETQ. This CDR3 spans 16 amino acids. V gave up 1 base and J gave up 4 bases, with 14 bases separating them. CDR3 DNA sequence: TGCGCCAGCAGCTTGAATCCAGGGAAGAGCACCGGGGAGCTGTTTTTT. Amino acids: CASSLNPGKSTGELFF.

As DNA, the CDR3 is TGTGCCGCGGGGCGGGAGGGATACGAGCAGTACTTC. This encodes CAAGREGYEQYF. The chain uses TRBV6-5 and TRBJ2-7; 9 bases fit TRBD2. CDR1 and CDR2 (germline): MNHEY, SVGAGI. The V gene end was trimmed by 11 bases and the J gene end by 4 bases; junction bases not matched to a gene: 6. This CDR3 spans 12 amino acids.

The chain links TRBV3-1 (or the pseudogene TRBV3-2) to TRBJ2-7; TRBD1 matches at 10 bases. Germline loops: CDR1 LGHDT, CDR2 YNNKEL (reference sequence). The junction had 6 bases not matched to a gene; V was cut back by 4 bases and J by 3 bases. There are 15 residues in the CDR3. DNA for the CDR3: TGTGCCAGCAGCCCTGGGACAGGGGTGGGCTACGAGCAGTACTTC. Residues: CASSPGTGVGYEQYF.

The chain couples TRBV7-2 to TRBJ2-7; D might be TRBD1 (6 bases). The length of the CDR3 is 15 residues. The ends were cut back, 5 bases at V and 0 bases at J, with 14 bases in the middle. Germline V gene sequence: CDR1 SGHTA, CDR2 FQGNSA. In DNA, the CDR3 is TGTGCCAGCAGCACCGGGACAATCTCCTCCTACGAGCAGTACTTC. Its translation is CASSTGTISSYEQYF.

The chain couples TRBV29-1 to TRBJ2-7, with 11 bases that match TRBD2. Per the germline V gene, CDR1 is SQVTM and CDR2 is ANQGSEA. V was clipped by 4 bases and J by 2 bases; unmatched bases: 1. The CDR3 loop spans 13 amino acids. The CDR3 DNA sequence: TGCAGCGTTGTGACTAGCGGGACCTACGAGCAGTACTTC. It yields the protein CSVVTSGTYEQYF.

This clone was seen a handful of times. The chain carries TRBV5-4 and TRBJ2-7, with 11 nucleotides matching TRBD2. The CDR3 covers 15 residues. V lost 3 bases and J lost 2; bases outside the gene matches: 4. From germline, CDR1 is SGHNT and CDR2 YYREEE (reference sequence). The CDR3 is CASSSGTSGPYEQYF. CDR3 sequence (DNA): TGTGCCAGCAGCTCCGGGACTAGCGGTCCCTACGAGCAGTACTTC.

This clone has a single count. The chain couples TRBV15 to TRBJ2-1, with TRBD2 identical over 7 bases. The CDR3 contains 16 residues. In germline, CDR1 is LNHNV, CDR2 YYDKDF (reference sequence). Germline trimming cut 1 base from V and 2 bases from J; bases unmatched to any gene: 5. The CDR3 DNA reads TGTGCCACCAGCAGAGGGACGCGGGGGACCTACAATGAGCAGTTCTTC. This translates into CATSRGTRGTYNEQFF.

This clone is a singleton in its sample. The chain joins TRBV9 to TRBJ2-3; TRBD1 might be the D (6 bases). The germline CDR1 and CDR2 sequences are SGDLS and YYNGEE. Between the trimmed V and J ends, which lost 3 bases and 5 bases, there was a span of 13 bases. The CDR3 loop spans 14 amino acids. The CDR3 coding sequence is TGTGCCAGCAGCGCCACTCCCAGGGGAGATACGCAGTATTTT. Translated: CASSATPRGDTQYF.

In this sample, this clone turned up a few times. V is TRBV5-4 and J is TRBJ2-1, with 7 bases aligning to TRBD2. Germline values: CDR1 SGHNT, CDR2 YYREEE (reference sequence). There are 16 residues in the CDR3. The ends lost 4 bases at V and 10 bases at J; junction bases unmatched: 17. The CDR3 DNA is TGTGCCAGCAGCGGTCCGACTAGCAAGGGGACTGGGGAGCAGTTCTTC. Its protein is CASSGPTSKGTGEQFF.

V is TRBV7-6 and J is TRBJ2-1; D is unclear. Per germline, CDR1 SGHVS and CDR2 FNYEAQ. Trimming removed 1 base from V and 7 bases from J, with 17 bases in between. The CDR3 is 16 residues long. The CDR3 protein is CASSLEMAAVRNEQFF. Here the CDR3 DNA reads TGTGCCAGCAGCTTAGAGATGGCAGCAGTCAGGAATGAGCAGTTCTTC.

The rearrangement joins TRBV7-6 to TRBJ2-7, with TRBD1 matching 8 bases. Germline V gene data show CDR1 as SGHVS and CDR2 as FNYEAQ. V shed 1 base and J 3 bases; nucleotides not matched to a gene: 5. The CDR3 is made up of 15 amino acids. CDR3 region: CASSLDRTGIYEQYF. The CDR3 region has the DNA TGTGCCAGCAGCTTAGACCGGACAGGGATCTACGAGCAGTACTTC.

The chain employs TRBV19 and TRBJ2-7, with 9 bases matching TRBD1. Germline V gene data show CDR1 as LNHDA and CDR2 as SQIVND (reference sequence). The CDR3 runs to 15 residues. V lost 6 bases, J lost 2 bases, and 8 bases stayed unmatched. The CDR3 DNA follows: TGTGCCAGTAGCTCGGGACAGGGTCAGACCTACGAGCAGTACTTC. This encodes CASSSGQGQTYEQYF.

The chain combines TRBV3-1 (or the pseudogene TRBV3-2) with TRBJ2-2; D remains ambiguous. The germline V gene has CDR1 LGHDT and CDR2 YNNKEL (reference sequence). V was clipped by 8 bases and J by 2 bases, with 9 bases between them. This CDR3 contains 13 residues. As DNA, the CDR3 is TGTGCCAGCGGTCCGGTTAACACCGGGGAGCTGTTTTTT. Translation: CASGPVNTGELFF.

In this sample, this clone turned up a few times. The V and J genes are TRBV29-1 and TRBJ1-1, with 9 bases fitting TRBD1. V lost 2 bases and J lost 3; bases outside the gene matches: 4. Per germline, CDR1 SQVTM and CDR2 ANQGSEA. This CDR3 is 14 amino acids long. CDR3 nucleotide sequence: TGCAGCGTTGAATGGGACAGGGAGGACACTGAAGCTTTCTTT. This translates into CSVEWDREDTEAFF.

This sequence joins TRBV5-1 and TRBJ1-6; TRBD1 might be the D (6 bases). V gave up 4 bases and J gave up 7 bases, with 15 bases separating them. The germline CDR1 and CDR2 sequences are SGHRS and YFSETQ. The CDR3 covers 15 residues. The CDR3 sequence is CASSPWAGANSPLHF. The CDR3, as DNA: TGCGCCAGCAGCCCATGGGCGGGGGCGAATTCACCCCTCCACTTT.

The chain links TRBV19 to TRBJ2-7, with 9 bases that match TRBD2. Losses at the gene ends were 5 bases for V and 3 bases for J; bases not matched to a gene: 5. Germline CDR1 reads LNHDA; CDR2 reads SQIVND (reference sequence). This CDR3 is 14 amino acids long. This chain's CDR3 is CASSLIAGDYEQYF. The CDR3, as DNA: TGTGCCAGTAGTTTGATAGCGGGAGACTACGAGCAGTACTTC.

The CDR3 reads CATSRASPAYNEQFF. The DNA for the CDR3 is TGTGCCACCAGCAGAGCTAGCCCGGCGTACAATGAGCAGTTCTTC. J is TRBJ2-1 and V is TRBV15; TRBD2 might be the D (5 bases). CDR3 length equals 15 residues. Germline CDR1 and CDR2: LNHNV and YYDKDF (reference sequence). Trimming stripped 1 base from V and 4 bases from J, with 11 bases between.

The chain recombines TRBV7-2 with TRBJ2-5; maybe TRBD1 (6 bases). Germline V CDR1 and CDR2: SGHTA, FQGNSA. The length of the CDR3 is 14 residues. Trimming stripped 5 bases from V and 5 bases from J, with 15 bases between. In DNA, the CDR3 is TGTGCCAGCAGCCTACAACAGGGTGGGGAGACCCAGTACTTC. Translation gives CASSLQQGGETQYF.